The 32 T cell receptor beta chains presented below share a single source sample, sequenced in a study of early T cells in non-severe SARS-CoV-2 infection. TCRdb processed the 5' RACE reads anew with MiXCR; each CDR3 protein has one entry. This repertoire shows 75,000 to 100,000 distinct CDR3 sequences, 16% found once; its top ten account for 1.3%. The specimen sequenced was whole blood. The source of these receptors is an adult who was a healthcare worker with PCR-confirmed SARS-CoV-2 infection or an uninfected control (not recorded which).

This clonotype was detected a few times. The V gene is TRBV29-1, the J gene TRBJ1-3; D might be TRBD1 (5 bases). The germline V gene has CDR1 SQVTM and CDR2 ANQGSEA. The V gene lost 7 bases and the J gene lost 0 bases, with 10 bases spanning the gap. The CDR3 loop spans 13 amino acids. CDR3 coding DNA: TGCAGCGCTAAGACAGTCTCTGGAAACACCATATATTTT. This gives the protein CSAKTVSGNTIYF.

The chain is built from TRBV28 and TRBJ2-1; D may match TRBD1 or TRBD2 (5 bases each). Trimming shortened V by 2 bases and J by 5 bases, and 16 bases separated the two germline ends. This CDR3 is 16 amino acids long. Germline loops: CDR1 MDHEN, CDR2 SYDVKM. CDR3 protein: CASSLPIGDGHNEQFF. CDR3 coding DNA: TGTGCCAGCAGTTTACCCATCGGGGACGGACACAATGAGCAGTTCTTC.

The V and J genes are TRBV4-3 and TRBJ2-1; D not resolved. Germline V lookup: CDR1 LGHNA, CDR2 YSLEER. The CDR3 totals 19 residues. V was clipped by 0 bases and J by 0 bases, with 18 bases between them. CDR3 sequence (DNA): TGCGCCAGCAGCCAAGACGGCCATGGGTCGTTCAACTCCTACAATGAGCAGTTCTTC. It is translated as CASSQDGHGSFNSYNEQFF.

The table lists this clonotype with a few counts. The V gene is TRBV9, the J gene TRBJ1-5; D unclear. With 0 bases removed from V and 3 bases from J, the gap between germline ends came to 4 bases. The germline gives CDR1 SGDLS, CDR2 YYNGEE. The CDR3 is made up of 13 amino acids. This chain's CDR3 is CASSVEPNQPQHF. CDR3 in DNA: TGTGCCAGCAGCGTAGAACCCAATCAGCCCCAGCATTTT. Supplemented by reference TRBV9 and TRBJ1-5, the full variable domain reads DSGVTQTPKHLITATGQRVTLRCSPRSGDLSVYWYQQSLDQGLQFLIQYYNGEERAKGNILERFSAQQFPDLHSELNLSSLELGDSALYFCASSVEPNQPQHFGDGTRLSIL.

This clonotype was picked up many times. V and J are TRBV20-1 and TRBJ2-1; D call uncertain. The CDR3 totals 14 residues. Germline V gives CDR1 DFQATT, CDR2 SNEGSKA (reference sequence). V lost 3 bases, J lost 3 bases, and 12 bases lay in between. The CDR3 sequence is CSASPKAYYNEQFF. CDR3 bases: TGCAGTGCTAGTCCGAAAGCGTACTACAATGAGCAGTTCTTC.

The chain employs TRBV29-1 and TRBJ1-2, with D tentatively TRBD1 (5 bases). The germline V gene encodes CDR1 SQVTM and CDR2 ANQGSEA. The CDR3 runs to 14 residues. The V end was cut by 1 base, the J end by 4 bases, with 13 bases between. This chain's CDR3 is CSVEGERGGYGYTF. The CDR3, as DNA: TGCAGCGTTGAAGGAGAGCGGGGCGGCTATGGCTACACCTTC.

V gene TRBV7-8 combines with J gene TRBJ2-3; perhaps TRBD2 as D (7 bases). Germline assignment: CDR1 SGHVS and CDR2 FQNEAQ. The CDR3 has 14 amino acids. V lost 5 bases and J lost 8, with 17 bases in between. The CDR3 loop reads CASSPPGGRRTQYF. The CDR3 nucleotides read TGTGCCAGCAGCCCACCGGGGGGCCGTCGTACGCAGTATTTT.

This clonotype was recorded a few times. The rearrangement joins TRBV28 to TRBJ1-5; D unresolved. Germline V gives CDR1 MDHEN, CDR2 SYDVKM. V dropped 6 bases and J dropped 4 bases, with 4 bases sitting between them. This CDR3 region has 11 residues. The CDR3 protein is CASSYNQPQHF. The DNA of the CDR3 is TGTGCCAGCAGCTATAATCAGCCCCAGCATTTT.

CDR3 nucleotides: TGTGCCAGCAGCATAGGCGGGGGAACCTACAATGAGCAGTTCTTC. Its protein is CASSIGGGTYNEQFF. The V and J genes are TRBV11-2 and TRBJ2-1, with 7 bases fitting TRBD2. Unmatched junction bases numbered 6, after V lost 5 bases and J lost 2 bases. The CDR3 sequence is 15 residues long. Germline lookup yields CDR1 SGHAT and CDR2 FQNNGV.

This chain joins TRBV3-1 and TRBJ1-2; 7 positions match TRBD1. This CDR3 is built from 13 residues. Germline V gene data show CDR1 as LGHDT and CDR2 as YNNKEL (reference sequence). J lost 8 bases, V lost 4 bases, and 7 bases had no gene match. In DNA, the CDR3 is TGTGCCAGCAGCCGTGGGACAGTAGAAGGCTACACCTTC. This codes for CASSRGTVEGYTF.

This clonotype was seen only a few times. DNA for the CDR3: TGCAGCGTCCTAGCGGTCGAGCAGTACTTC. It yields the protein CSVLAVEQYF. The chain couples TRBV29-1 to TRBJ2-7; 7 bases match TRBD2. V lost 6 bases, J lost 6 bases, and 2 bases stayed unmatched. Germline V gene data show CDR1 as SQVTM and CDR2 as ANQGSEA. The CDR3 length is 10 residues.

The chain joins TRBV7-2 to TRBJ2-7; the D is unclear. V dropped 1 base and J dropped 4 bases, with 5 bases sitting between them. Germline-derived CDR1 and CDR2 are SGHTA and FQGNSA. The CDR3 runs to 12 residues. The CDR3 DNA sequence: TGTGCCAGCAGCTTAGAGTGGTACGAGCAGTACTTC. Translating gives CASSLEWYEQYF.

This clonotype was counted a few times. The chain couples TRBV28 to TRBJ1-2; perhaps TRBD1 as D (5 bases). Trimming left V 4 bases short and J 4 bases short, with 13 bases between. Germline CDR1 reads MDHEN; CDR2 reads SYDVKM. The CDR3 length is 14 residues. The CDR3 nucleotides read TGTGCCAGCAGTTCGTACAGGATTATCTATGGCTACACCTTC. Amino acid sequence: CASSSYRIIYGYTF.

This clonotype appeared a few times. The rearrangement links TRBV30 to TRBJ1-6; D is ambiguous. With 0 bases removed from V and 5 bases from J, the gap between germline ends came to 8 bases. Germline-derived CDR1 and CDR2 are GTSNPN and SVGIG (reference sequence). CDR3 length equals 14 residues. CDR3 protein: CAWSVSGNNSPLHF. In nucleotides, the CDR3 is TGTGCCTGGAGTGTATCTGGGAATAATTCACCCCTCCACTTT.

The chain carries TRBV2 and TRBJ2-6; TRBD1 might be the D (6 bases). The V end was cut by 8 bases, the J end by 0 bases, with 11 bases between. Looked up from germline, CDR1 is SNHLY and CDR2 is FYNNEI. CDR3 length: 15 residues. The CDR3 DNA follows: TGTGCCAGCCAAAGAGGGGGCTCTGGGGCCAACGTCCTGACTTTC. Residues: CASQRGGSGANVLTF.

This clonotype was picked up a small number of times. For the CDR3, the DNA is TGTGCCAGCAGCCCCGACGGGTACGAGCAGTACTTC. Its protein product is CASSPDGYEQYF. The rearrangement links TRBV9 to TRBJ2-7; no clear D gene. The CDR3 sequence is 12 residues long. V lost 4 bases, J lost 4 bases, and 9 bases lay in between. The germline CDR1 and CDR2 sequences are SGDLS and YYNGEE.

This clonotype was observed a handful of times. The chain employs TRBV20-1 and TRBJ2-2; TRBD1 matches 8 bases. In germline, CDR1 is DFQATT, CDR2 SNEGSKA (reference sequence). The ends lost 0 bases at V and 4 bases at J; junction bases unmatched: 1. This CDR3 comprises 14 residues. The CDR3 spells CSARDGQGTGELFF. Written as DNA, the CDR3 is TGCAGTGCTAGAGACGGACAGGGCACCGGGGAGCTGTTTTTT.

This clonotype was counted many times. The CDR3 nucleotides are TGCGCCAGCAGTGAGCCTTGGGGGACTAGCGCCAACTACGAGCAGTACTTC. Translating it yields CASSEPWGTSANYEQYF. The J gene is TRBJ2-7, the V gene TRBV10-2, with TRBD2 matching over 10 bases. The CDR3 is made up of 17 amino acids. V lost 2 bases and J lost 3; bases outside the gene matches: 10. The germline CDR1 and CDR2 sequences are WSHSY and SAAADI.

This chain links TRBV3-1 with TRBJ2-7; perhaps D is TRBD1 or TRBD2 (5 bases each). Trimming pared 3 bases from V and 5 bases from J, leaving 11 bases between. The CDR3 is made up of 13 amino acids. Looked up from germline, CDR1 is LGHDT and CDR2 is YNNKEL (reference sequence). The CDR3 coding sequence is TGTGCCAGCAGCCAGGTAGGGGACCACGAGCAGTACTTC. Residues: CASSQVGDHEQYF.

The V call is TRBV20-1, the J call TRBJ1-5, with unresolved D. The V gene's germline CDR1 is DFQATT and CDR2 SNEGSKA (reference sequence). This CDR3 comprises 13 residues. The V gene lost 3 bases and the J gene lost 3 bases, with 9 bases spanning the gap. CDR3 in DNA: TGCAGTGCTAGGAGCAGCCTCAATCAGCCCCAGCATTTT. It codes for CSARSSLNQPQHF.

This clonotype has just a few counts. The chain carries TRBV15 and TRBJ2-3; TRBD1 or TRBD2 may be the D gene (5 bases each). Germline CDR1 LNHNV, CDR2 YYDKDF (reference sequence). The V and J ends lost 7 bases and 2 bases respectively, with 16 bases between them. CDR3 length: 15 amino acids. CDR3 residues: CATKIRDGNTDTQYF. The DNA for the CDR3 is TGTGCCACCAAAATACGGGACGGGAACACAGATACGCAGTATTTT.

The chain employs TRBV10-3 and TRBJ1-1; 7 bases align to TRBD1. The CDR3 sequence is 14 residues long. The V gene's germline CDR1 is ENHRY and CDR2 SYGVKD. Trimming at V came to 3 bases and at J to 5 bases, leaving 6 bases not matched to a gene. This CDR3 is CAISDPTGRTEAFF. The CDR3 region has the DNA TGTGCCATCAGTGACCCGACAGGGAGGACTGAAGCTTTCTTT.

Only a few counts were recorded for this clonotype. CDR3 sequence reads: CASTTIRTVNTEAFF. The CDR3, as DNA: TGTGCCAGCACCACCATAAGGACAGTGAACACTGAAGCTTTCTTT. The genes are TRBV11-2 and TRBJ1-1; D is possibly TRBD1 (6 bases). CDR3 length equals 15 residues. Germline V gives CDR1 SGHAT, CDR2 FQNNGV. Trimming took 7 bases from V and 0 from J, leaving 15 bases between them. Complete variable domain (other parts from reference TRBV11-2 and TRBJ1-1): EAGVAQSPRYKIIEKRQSVAFWCNPISGHATLYWYQQILGQGPKLLIQFQNNGVVDDSQLPKDRFSAERLKGVDSTLKIQPAKLEDSAVYLCASTTIRTVNTEAFFGQGTRLTVV.

A few counts support this clonotype. CDR3 residues: CASGTDRGDYGYTF. The CDR3 coding sequence is TGTGCCAGCGGAACTGACAGGGGTGACTATGGCTACACCTTC. The V call is TRBV6-2 or TRBV6-3, the J call TRBJ1-2, with 8 bases that match TRBD1. The CDR3 length is 14 residues. Germline trimming cut 8 bases from V and 3 bases from J; bases unmatched to any gene: 8. Germline CDR1 is MNHEY and CDR2 is SVGEGT.

The chain joins TRBV12-3 or TRBV12-4 to TRBJ2-7; unclear D gene. V lost 2 bases and J lost 1, with 12 bases in between. The length of the CDR3 is 15 residues. This CDR3 is CASSLRGVRSYEQYF. The CDR3 DNA follows: TGTGCCAGCAGTTTACGTGGGGTTCGGTCCTACGAGCAGTACTTC.

This clonotype was seen a few times. The chain joins TRBV18 to TRBJ2-7; 12 positions match TRBD2. Germline loops: CDR1 KGHSH, CDR2 LQKENI. With 3 bases clipped from V and 4 bases from J, the junction kept 1 base outside the gene matches. This CDR3 has 14 amino acids. DNA for the CDR3: TGTGCCAGCTCACCTACTAGCGGGAGGTACGAGCAGTACTTC. Protein: CASSPTSGRYEQYF.

This chain connects TRBV3-1 to TRBJ2-1; D is unclear. With 2 bases removed from V and 2 bases from J, the gap between germline ends came to 10 bases. The CDR3 spans 15 residues. Germline V gene data show CDR1 as LGHDT and CDR2 as YNNKEL (reference sequence). CDR3 nucleotide sequence: TGTGCCAGCAGCCAAACCCCCGAAACCTACAATGAGCAGTTCTTC. This translates into CASSQTPETYNEQFF.

This clonotype was seen a handful of times. The V gene is TRBV6-6, the J gene TRBJ2-4; D not resolved. Germline assignment: CDR1 MNHNY and CDR2 SVGAGI (reference sequence). The CDR3 totals 14 residues. V lost 2 bases and J 2 bases, leaving 7 bases between the germline ends. CDR3 sequence: CASSYGQSKNIQYF. DNA of the CDR3: TGTGCCAGCAGTTACGGGCAGTCCAAAAACATTCAGTACTTC.

V gene TRBV4-2 combines with J gene TRBJ2-3; 9 bases fit TRBD2. Trimming cost V 2 bases and J 0 bases; bases outside gene matches: 6. Germline CDR1 reads LGHNA; CDR2 reads YNFKEQ. The CDR3 has 17 amino acids. The CDR3 sequence: CASSQTRGGRSTDTQYF. DNA for the CDR3: TGTGCCAGCAGCCAAACGCGGGGGGGCCGCAGCACAGATACGCAGTATTTT.

The chain recombines TRBV29-1 with TRBJ2-5; 8 bases are shared with TRBD2. Germline CDR1 reads SQVTM; CDR2 reads ANQGSEA. V shed 6 bases, J shed 3 bases, and the junction held 3 bases outside the gene matches. The CDR3 is made up of 12 amino acids. In DNA form, the CDR3 reads TGCAGCGTACGAGCGGGAGAAGAGACCCAGTACTTC. Encoded protein: CSVRAGEETQYF.

This clonotype was detected only a few times. V is TRBV29-1 and J is TRBJ2-7; 12 bases are shared with TRBD2. V trimming: 4 bases; J trimming: 5 bases; junction bases outside the gene matches: 6. Germline CDR1 SQVTM, CDR2 ANQGSEA. This CDR3 is built from 14 residues. CDR3 region: CSVATSGGIHEQYF. CDR3 DNA sequence: TGCAGCGTTGCCACTAGCGGGGGGATTCACGAGCAGTACTTC.

This rearrangement joins TRBV29-1 to TRBJ2-7; 7 bases agree with TRBD2. This CDR3 has 13 residues. Germline V gene data show CDR1 as SQVTM and CDR2 as ANQGSEA. Germline trimming cut 7 bases from V and 0 bases from J; bases unmatched to any gene: 6. CDR3 sequence: CSAAGGSSYEQYF. The CDR3 DNA reads TGCAGCGCTGCCGGGGGGAGCTCCTACGAGCAGTACTTC.